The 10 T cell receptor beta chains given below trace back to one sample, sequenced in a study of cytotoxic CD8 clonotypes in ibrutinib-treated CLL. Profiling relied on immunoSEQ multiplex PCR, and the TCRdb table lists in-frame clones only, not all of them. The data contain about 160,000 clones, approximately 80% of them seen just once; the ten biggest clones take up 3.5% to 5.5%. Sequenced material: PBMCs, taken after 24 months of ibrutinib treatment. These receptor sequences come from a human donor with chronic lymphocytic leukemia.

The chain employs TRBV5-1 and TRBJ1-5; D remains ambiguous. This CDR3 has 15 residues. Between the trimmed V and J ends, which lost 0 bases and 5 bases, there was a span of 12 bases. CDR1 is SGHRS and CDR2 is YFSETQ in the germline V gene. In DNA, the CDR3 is TGCGCCAGCAGCTTGGAAGGTTCGCAACATCAGCCCCAGCATTTT. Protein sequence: CASSLEGSQHQPQHF.

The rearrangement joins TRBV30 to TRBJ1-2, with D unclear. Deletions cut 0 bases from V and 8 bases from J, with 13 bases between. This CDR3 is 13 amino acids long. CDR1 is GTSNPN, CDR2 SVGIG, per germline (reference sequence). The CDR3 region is CAWSVLLGRGYTF. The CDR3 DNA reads TGTGCCTGGAGTGTACTTTTGGGCCGGGGCTACACCTTC.

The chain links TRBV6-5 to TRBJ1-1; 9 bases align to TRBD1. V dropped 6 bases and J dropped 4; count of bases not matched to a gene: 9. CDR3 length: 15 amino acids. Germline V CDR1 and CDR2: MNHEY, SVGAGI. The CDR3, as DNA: TGTGCCAGCAGCACAGGGGGCGGGTCGGGCACTGAAGCTTTCTTT. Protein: CASSTGGGSGTEAFF.

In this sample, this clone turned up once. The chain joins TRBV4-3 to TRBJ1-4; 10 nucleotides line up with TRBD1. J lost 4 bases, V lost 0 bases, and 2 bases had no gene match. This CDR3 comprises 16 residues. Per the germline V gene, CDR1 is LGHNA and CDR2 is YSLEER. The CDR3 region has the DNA TGCGCCAGCAGCCAAGAGGGACAGGGGATTAATGAAAAACTGTTTTTT. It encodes CASSQEGQGINEKLFF.

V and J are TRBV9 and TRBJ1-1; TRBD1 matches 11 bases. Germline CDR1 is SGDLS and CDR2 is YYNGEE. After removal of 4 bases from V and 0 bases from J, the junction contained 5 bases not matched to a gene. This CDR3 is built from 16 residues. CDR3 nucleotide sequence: TGTGCCAGCAGCTTCTGGACAGGGGGCATGAACACTGAAGCTTTCTTT. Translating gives CASSFWTGGMNTEAFF.

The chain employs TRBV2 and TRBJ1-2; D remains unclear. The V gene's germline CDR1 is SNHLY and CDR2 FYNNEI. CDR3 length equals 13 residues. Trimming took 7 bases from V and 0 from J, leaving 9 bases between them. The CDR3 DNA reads TGTGCCAGCACCGCACAAGCTAACTATGGCTACACCTTC. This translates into CASTAQANYGYTF.

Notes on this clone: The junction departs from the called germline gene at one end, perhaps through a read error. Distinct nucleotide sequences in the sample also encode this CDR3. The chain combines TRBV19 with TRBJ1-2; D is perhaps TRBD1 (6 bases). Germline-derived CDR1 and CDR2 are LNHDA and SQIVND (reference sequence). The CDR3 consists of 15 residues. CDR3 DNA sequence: TGTGCCAGTAGTACATCTACAGGGACAAACTATGGCTACACCTTT. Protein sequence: CASSTSTGTNYGYTF.

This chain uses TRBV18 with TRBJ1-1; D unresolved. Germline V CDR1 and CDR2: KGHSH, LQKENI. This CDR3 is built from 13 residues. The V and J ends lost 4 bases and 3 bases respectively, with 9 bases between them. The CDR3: CASSRDGYTEAFF. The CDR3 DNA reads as TGTGCCAGCTCACGAGACGGGTACACTGAAGCTTTCTTT.

For the CDR3, the DNA is TGTGCCAGCAGCTTGGTTGGCGACTATGGCTACACCTTC. Protein product: CASSLVGDYGYTF. The chain joins TRBV5-4 to TRBJ1-2; no definite D call. V lost 0 bases, J lost 3 bases, and 6 bases lay in between. This CDR3 spans 13 amino acids. Per germline, CDR1 SGHNT and CDR2 YYREEE (reference sequence).

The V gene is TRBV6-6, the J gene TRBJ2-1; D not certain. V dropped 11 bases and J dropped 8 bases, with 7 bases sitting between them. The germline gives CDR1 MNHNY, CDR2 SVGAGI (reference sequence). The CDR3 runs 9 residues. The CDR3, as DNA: TGTGCCCCACGTCATGAGCAGTTCTTC. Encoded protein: CAPRHEQFF.